This entry lists 9 T cell receptor beta chains sequenced from one sample in a study of T-cell reconstitution after alpha-beta-depleted transplantation in children. Unique molecular identifiers were incorporated when the TCRbeta library was constructed. TCRdb itself ran the PCR reads through MiXCR, one entry per CDR3 protein. The sample includes about 260,000 distinct CDR3 sequences, roughly 10% seen only once; the top ten take about a quarter. This material consisted of peripheral blood, taken 180 days after TCRalphabeta/CD19-depleted stem cell transplant. The receptors were gathered from a male patient under 10 years old who had a stem cell transplant for chronic granulomatous disease, so the T cells may come from the graft donor.

This clonotype was recorded many times. This sequence joins TRBV6-8 and TRBJ2-1, with D perhaps TRBD1 (5 bases). CDR3 length: 17 residues. Germline V gene sequence: CDR1 MNHGY, CDR2 SAAAGT. V lost 2 bases to trimming and J lost 2 bases, with 16 bases between them. The CDR3 DNA follows: TGTGCCAGCAGTTACCGGCGCAGGGCCTTACCCTACAATGAGCAGTTCTTC. It yields the protein CASSYRRRALPYNEQFF.

This clonotype was detected ten times or more. V gene TRBV5-1 combines with J gene TRBJ2-7; 10 nucleotides agree with TRBD2. Germline lookup yields CDR1 SGHRS and CDR2 YFSETQ. With V trimmed by 0 bases and J by 3 bases, 3 bases remained unmatched. The CDR3 has 15 residues. The CDR3 reads CASSLERGGNYEQYF. Here the CDR3 DNA reads TGCGCCAGCAGCTTGGAGCGGGGGGGGAACTACGAGCAGTACTTC.

The table lists this clonotype with a few counts. One end of the junction is discordant with germline, which a read error may explain. CDR3 in amino acids: CAISERVINDYGDTF. Written as DNA, the CDR3 is TGTGCCATCAGTGAGAGGGTCATCAACGACTATGGCGACACCTTC. The chain uses TRBV10-3 and TRBJ1-2; D is undetermined. The CDR3 spans 15 residues. CDR1 ENHRY and CDR2 SYGVKD come from the germline V gene.

The chain has TRBV20-1 and TRBJ1-6; 8 bases fit TRBD1. V lost 3 bases to trimming and J lost 6 bases; unmatched junction nucleotides: 7. The CDR3 runs to 15 residues. Germline V gene data show CDR1 as DFQATT and CDR2 as SNEGSKA (reference sequence). The CDR3 region is CSARETGVGNSPLHF. CDR3 nucleotides: TGCAGTGCTAGGGAGACAGGGGTTGGTAATTCACCCCTCCACTTT.

This clonotype was seen ten or more times. The CDR3: CASSWTDRDTGELFF. Here the CDR3 DNA reads TGCGCCAGCAGCTGGACAGACAGGGACACCGGGGAGCTGTTTTTT. J is TRBJ2-2 and V is TRBV5-1; 7 bases are a match to TRBD1. The CDR3 extends over 15 amino acids. J was trimmed by 3 bases and V by 3 bases; bases with no gene match: 5. CDR1 SGHRS and CDR2 YFSETQ come from the germline V gene.

This clonotype was observed many times. The chain's CDR3 is CASSFRDQETQYF. The CDR3 nucleotides read TGCGCCAGCAGCTTCAGGGACCAAGAGACCCAGTACTTC. The rearrangement joins TRBV5-1 to TRBJ2-5, with TRBD1 as a possible D gene (5 bases). V lost 2 bases, J lost 0 bases, and 5 bases lay in between. This CDR3 region has 13 residues. CDR1 and CDR2 from the germline V gene are SGHRS and YFSETQ. Looking up the rest from reference TRBV5-1 and TRBJ2-5 gives the full variable domain: KAGVTQTPRYLIKTRGQQVTLSCSPISGHRSVSWYQQTPGQGLQFLFEYFSETQRNKGNFPGRFSGRQFSNSRSEMNVSTLELGDSALYLCASSFRDQETQYFGPGTRLLVL.

In regard to this clonotype: This may stem from a read error, because a much larger clone lies one nucleotide away. This chain connects TRBV6-5 to TRBJ2-2; tentatively, D is TRBD2 (5 bases). This CDR3 is built from 17 residues. Deletions cut 2 bases from V and 2 bases from J, with 15 bases between. Germline lookup yields CDR1 MNHEY and CDR2 SVGAGI. CDR3 bases: TGTGCCAGCAGTTACCGTAGAGGGATCGGTAACACCGGGGAGCTGTTTTTT. It encodes CASSYRRGIGNTGELFF.

This clonotype was detected ten times or more. The chain links TRBV12-3 or TRBV12-4 to TRBJ2-7; 9 bases are a match to TRBD2. The CDR3 runs to 14 residues. V lost 8 bases to trimming and J lost 4 bases; unmatched junction nucleotides: 9. CDR3 bases: TGTGCCAGCGGACATAGCGGGAGAGTATACGAGCAGTACTTC. Protein product: CASGHSGRVYEQYF.

This clonotype has at least ten counts. The gene calls are TRBV6-5 and TRBJ2-2; D possibly corresponds to TRBD2 (6 bases). V lost 4 bases and J lost 1, with 7 bases in between. Germline-derived CDR1 and CDR2 are MNHEY and SVGAGI. The CDR3 totals 14 residues. This CDR3 is CASSWRGNTGELFF. The CDR3 DNA reads TGTGCCAGCAGTTGGAGGGGGAACACCGGGGAGCTGTTTTTT.